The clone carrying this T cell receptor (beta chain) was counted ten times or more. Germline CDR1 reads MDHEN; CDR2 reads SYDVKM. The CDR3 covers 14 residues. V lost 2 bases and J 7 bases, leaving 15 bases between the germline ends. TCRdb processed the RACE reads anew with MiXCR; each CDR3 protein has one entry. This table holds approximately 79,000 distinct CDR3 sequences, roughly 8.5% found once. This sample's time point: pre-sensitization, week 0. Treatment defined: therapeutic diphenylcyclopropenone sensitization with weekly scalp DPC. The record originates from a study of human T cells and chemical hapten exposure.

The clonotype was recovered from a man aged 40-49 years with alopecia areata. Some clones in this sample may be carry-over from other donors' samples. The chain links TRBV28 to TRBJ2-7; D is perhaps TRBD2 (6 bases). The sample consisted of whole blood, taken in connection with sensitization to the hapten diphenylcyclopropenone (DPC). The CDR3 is CASSLRLEGTEQYF. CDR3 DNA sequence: TGTGCCAGCAGTTTAAGGCTGGAGGGGACGGAGCAGTACTTC.